This T cell receptor (beta chain) was sequenced in a study of blood T cell repertoires in COVID-19. Study details: Acute-phase and convalescent COVID-19 samples originated in the United States, Italy and Spain. T cells, B-cell-depleted T cells, or PBMCs supplied cDNA or gDNA.

In the authors' workflow: Using reference gene primer amplification, nucleated cell counts were estimated. Assay: immunoSEQ multiplex PCR; the TCRdb copy retains only in-frame clones and omits some. The V and J calls and clone size were taken over from that table, and D and trimming were inferred from the DNA. This table has 200,000 to 250,000 clones, about 94% appearing once. Patients of the Seattle cohort, enrolled during active infection, were followed longitudinally. The receptor was isolated from a man between 60 and 75 years old with COVID-19, enrolled during active disease. Sequencing was performed on peripheral blood.

The CDR3 coding sequence is TGTGCCAGCAGCTTAATAGAAGCTTTCTTT. Amino acid sequence: CASSLIEAFF. J is TRBJ1-1 and V is TRBV7-6, with D unclear. The CDR3 sequence is 10 residues long. Germline V gene sequence: CDR1 SGHVS, CDR2 FNYEAQ. V was clipped by 2 bases and J by 8 bases, with 3 bases between them.